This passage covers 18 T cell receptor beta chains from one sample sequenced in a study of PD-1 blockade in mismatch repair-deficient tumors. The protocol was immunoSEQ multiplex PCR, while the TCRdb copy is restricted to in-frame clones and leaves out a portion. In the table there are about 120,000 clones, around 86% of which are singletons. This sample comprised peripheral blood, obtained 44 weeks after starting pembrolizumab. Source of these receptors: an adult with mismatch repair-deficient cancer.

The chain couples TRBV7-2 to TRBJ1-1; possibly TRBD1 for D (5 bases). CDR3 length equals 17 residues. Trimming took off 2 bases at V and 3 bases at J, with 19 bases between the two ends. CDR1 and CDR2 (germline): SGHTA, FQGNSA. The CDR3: CASSLSGRGRAYTEAFF. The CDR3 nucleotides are TGTGCCAGCAGCTTATCGGGACGCGGGCGGGCGTACACTGAAGCTTTCTTT.

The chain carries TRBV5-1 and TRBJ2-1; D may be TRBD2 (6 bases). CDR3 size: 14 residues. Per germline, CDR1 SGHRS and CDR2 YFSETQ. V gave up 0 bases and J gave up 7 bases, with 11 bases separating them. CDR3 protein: CASSLVTSRNEQFF. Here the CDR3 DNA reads TGCGCCAGCAGCTTGGTGACTAGTAGAAATGAGCAGTTCTTC. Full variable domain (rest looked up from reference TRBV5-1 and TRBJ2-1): KAGVTQTPRYLIKTRGQQVTLSCSPISGHRSVSWYQQTPGQGLQFLFEYFSETQRNKGNFPGRFSGRQFSNSRSEMNVSTLELGDSALYLCASSLVTSRNEQFFGPGTRLTVL.

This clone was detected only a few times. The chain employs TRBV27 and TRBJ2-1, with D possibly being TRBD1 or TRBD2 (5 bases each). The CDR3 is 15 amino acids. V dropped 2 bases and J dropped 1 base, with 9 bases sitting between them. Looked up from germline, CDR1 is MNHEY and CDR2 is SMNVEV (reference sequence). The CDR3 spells CASSLGGGSYNEQFF. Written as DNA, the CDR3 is TGTGCCAGCAGTTTAGGGGGTGGATCCTACAATGAGCAGTTCTTC.

The CDR3 here is CASSVAGGETQYF. The CDR3 coding sequence is TGTGCCAGCAGTGTGGCAGGCGGGGAGACCCAGTACTTC. The chain uses TRBV25-1 and TRBJ2-5, with D possibly being TRBD2 (5 bases). V was clipped by 4 bases and J by 5 bases, with 11 bases between them. CDR1 is MGHDK and CDR2 is SYGVNS in the germline V gene. The CDR3 spans 13 residues.

Written as DNA, the CDR3 is TGTGCCAGCAGGGATAGGGACCTCAGGGGCAATCAGCCCCAGCATTTT. Amino acids: CASRDRDLRGNQPQHF. V usage is TRBV6-6 and J usage is TRBJ1-5; possibly TRBD1 for D (5 bases). V was shortened by 6 bases and J by 2 bases, with 17 bases between the two germline ends. The germline V gene encodes CDR1 MNHNY and CDR2 SVGAGI (reference sequence). There are 16 residues in the CDR3.

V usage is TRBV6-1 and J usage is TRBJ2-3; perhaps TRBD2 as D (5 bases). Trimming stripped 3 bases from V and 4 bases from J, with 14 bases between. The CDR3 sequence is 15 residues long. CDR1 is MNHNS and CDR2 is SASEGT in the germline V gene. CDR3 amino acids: CASSEYRGPADTQYF. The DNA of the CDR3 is TGTGCCAGCAGTGAGTATCGGGGTCCAGCAGATACGCAGTATTTT.

CDR3 nucleotides: TGCGCCAGCAGCTTGGGTTTCCTGGGGACCAACTCCTACGAGCAGTACTTC. This gives the protein CASSLGFLGTNSYEQYF. The chain has TRBV5-1 and TRBJ2-7, with D perhaps given as TRBD1 or TRBD2 (5 bases each). This CDR3 has 17 residues. The V gene lost 0 bases and the J gene lost 0 bases, with 16 bases spanning the gap. Germline CDR1 reads SGHRS; CDR2 reads YFSETQ. The full variable domain, with the rest looked up from reference TRBV5-1 and TRBJ2-7, is KAGVTQTPRYLIKTRGQQVTLSCSPISGHRSVSWYQQTPGQGLQFLFEYFSETQRNKGNFPGRFSGRQFSNSRSEMNVSTLELGDSALYLCASSLGFLGTNSYEQYFGPGTRLTVT.

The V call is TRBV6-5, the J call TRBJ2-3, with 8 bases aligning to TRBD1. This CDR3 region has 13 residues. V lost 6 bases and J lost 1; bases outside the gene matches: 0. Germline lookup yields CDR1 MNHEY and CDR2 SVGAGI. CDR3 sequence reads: CASRTGGTDTQYF. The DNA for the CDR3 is TGTGCCAGCAGGACAGGGGGCACAGATACGCAGTATTTT.

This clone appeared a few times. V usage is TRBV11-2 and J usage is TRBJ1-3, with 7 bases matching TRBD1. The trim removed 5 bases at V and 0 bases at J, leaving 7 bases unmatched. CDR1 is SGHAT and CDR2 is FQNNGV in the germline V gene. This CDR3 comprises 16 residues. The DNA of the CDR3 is TGTGCCAGCAGCACGAAGACAGGGACCTCTGGAAACACCATATATTTT. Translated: CASSTKTGTSGNTIYF.

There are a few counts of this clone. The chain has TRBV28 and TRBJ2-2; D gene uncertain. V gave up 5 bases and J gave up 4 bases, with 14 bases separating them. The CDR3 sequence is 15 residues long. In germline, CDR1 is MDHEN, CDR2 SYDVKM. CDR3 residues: CASSLDFVSTGELFF. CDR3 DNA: TGTGCCAGCAGTCTCGACTTCGTGAGCACCGGGGAGCTGTTTTTT.

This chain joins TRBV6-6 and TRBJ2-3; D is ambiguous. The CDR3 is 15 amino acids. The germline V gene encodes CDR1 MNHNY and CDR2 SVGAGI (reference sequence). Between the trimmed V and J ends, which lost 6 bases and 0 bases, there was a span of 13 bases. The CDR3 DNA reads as TGTGCCAGCAGCCGCCGCAGGATAAGCACAGATACGCAGTATTTT. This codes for CASSRRRISTDTQYF.

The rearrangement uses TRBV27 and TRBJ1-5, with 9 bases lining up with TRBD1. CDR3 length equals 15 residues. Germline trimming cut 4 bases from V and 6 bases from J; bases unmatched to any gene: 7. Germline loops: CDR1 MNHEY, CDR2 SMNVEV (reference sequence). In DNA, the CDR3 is TGTGCCAGCAGTTCCCTTGGGACAGGGAGTCAGCCCCAGCATTTT. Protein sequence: CASSSLGTGSQPQHF.

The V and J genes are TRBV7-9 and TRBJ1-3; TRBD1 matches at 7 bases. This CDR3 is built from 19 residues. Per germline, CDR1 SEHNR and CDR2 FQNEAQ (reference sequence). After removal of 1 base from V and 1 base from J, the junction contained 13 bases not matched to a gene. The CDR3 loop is CASSLVGSGTAASGNTIYF. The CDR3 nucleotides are TGTGCCAGCAGCTTAGTAGGATCAGGGACAGCCGCATCTGGAAACACCATATATTTT. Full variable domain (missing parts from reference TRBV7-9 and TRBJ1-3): DTGVSQNPRHKITKRGQNVTFRCDPISEHNRLYWYRQTLGQGPEFLTYFQNEAQLEKSRLLSDRFSAERPKGSFSTLEIQRTEQGDSAMYLCASSLVGSGTAASGNTIYFGEGSWLTVV.

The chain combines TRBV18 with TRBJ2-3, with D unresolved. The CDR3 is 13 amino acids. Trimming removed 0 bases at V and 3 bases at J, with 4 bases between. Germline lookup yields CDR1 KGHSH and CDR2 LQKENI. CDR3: CASSPPPTDTQYF. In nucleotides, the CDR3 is TGTGCCAGCTCACCACCCCCGACAGATACGCAGTATTTT.

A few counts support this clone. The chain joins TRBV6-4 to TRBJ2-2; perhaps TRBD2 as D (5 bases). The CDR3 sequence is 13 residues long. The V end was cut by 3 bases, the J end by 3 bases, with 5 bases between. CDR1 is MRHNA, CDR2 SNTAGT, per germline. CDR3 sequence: CASSEADTGELFF. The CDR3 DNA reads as TGTGCCAGCAGTGAAGCGGACACCGGGGAGCTGTTTTTT.

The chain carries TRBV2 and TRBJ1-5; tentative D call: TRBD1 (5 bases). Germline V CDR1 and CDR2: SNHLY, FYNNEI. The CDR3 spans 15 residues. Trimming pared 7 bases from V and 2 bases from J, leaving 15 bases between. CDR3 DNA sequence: TGTGCCAGCAAGTGGGGCCCGGACCGCAATCAGCCCCAGCATTTT. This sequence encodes CASKWGPDRNQPQHF.

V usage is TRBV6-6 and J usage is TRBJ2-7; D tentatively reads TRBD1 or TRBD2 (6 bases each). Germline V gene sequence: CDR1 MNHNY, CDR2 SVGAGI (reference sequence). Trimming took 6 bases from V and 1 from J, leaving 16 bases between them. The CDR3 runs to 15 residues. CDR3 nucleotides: TGTGCCAGCAGCCCGGGGGCGCCCCATTCCTACGAGCAGTACTTC. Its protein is CASSPGAPHSYEQYF.

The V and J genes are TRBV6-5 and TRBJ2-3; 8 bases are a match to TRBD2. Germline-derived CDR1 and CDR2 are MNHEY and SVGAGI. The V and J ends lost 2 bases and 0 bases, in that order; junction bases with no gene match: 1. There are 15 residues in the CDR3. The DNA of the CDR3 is TGTGCCAGCAGTTACAGGACTAGCAGCACAGATACGCAGTATTTT. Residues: CASSYRTSSTDTQYF.